This T cell receptor (beta chain) comes out of a study of blood T cells in healthy people across ages. Study-wide background: Template-switching capture recovered about one barcoded beta molecule per two T cells. Broader study findings: Age advanced and TCR beta diversity per million T cells fell, roughly linearly.

A second PCR of 7 to 11 cycles used a sample-barcoded 5' primer and a J-beta primer mix. Carrying 12 random nucleotides, a template-switch adaptor labeled each individual cDNA molecule. Samples each returned at least 2.5 million CDR3-containing paired-end reads. TCRdb independently ran MiXCR on the 5' RACE reads; one entry per CDR3 protein. The sample carries roughly 2 million distinct CDR3 sequences, less than 50% recorded once. Losses at the gene ends were 5 bases for V and 0 bases for J; bases not matched to a gene: 7. The CDR3 spans 17 residues. Looked up from germline, CDR1 is SGHTA and CDR2 is FQGNSA. To note about this clonotype: Its antigen is as yet unknown.

The chain joins TRBV7-2 to TRBJ2-7, with TRBD2 matching over 13 bases. Sequenced material: blood. The origin of this receptor is a woman aged 35 to 49 in good health. The CDR3 here is CASSTTSGGWSSYEQYF. Written as DNA, the CDR3 is TGTGCCAGCAGCACGACTAGCGGGGGGTGGAGCTCCTACGAGCAGTACTTC.